What follows describes a single TCR beta chain. These data come from a study of blood T cell repertoires in COVID-19. Study details: COVID-19 samples from acute and convalescent phases originated in the United States, Italy and Spain.

The method was immunoSEQ multiplex PCR; TCRdb's version includes in-frame clones alone and lacks a portion of them. The sample consists of around 300,000 clones, 86% of them appearing once. The receptor's source is a woman in her twenties or thirties with active or convalescent COVID-19. Sequenced input: peripheral blood.

This CDR3 reads CASSHGRKRVEKLFF. CDR3 nucleotides: TGTGCCAGCAGTCACGGGAGAAAGAGGGTTGAAAAACTGTTTTTT. This chain joins TRBV28 and TRBJ1-4; D call uncertain. Germline values: CDR1 MDHEN, CDR2 SYDVKM. CDR3 length: 15 amino acids. Trimming took 5 bases from V and 7 from J, leaving 17 bases between them. The full variable domain, its missing parts supplied by reference TRBV28 and TRBJ1-4, is DVKVTQSSRYLVKRTGEKVFLECVQDMDHENMFWYRQDPGLGLRLIYFSYDVKMKEKGDIPEGYSVSREKKERFSLILESASTNQTSMYLCASSHGRKRVEKLFFGSGTQLSVL.